This T cell receptor beta chain was sequenced for a study of naive and memory T cell subsets. The CDR3 extends over 13 amino acids. The V and J ends lost 8 bases and 0 bases respectively, with 8 bases between them. Ligated cDNA underwent four rounds of PCR with nested alpha and beta constant region primers and SP2. TCRdb re-called the UMI-ligation and nested PCR reads with MiXCR, one entry per CDR3 protein. Among 40,000 or so distinct CDR3 sequences listed, 8% to 13% were seen once. Whole-study findings and limits: TCR transcript changes with activation or differentiation may affect this RNA method. Tuberculin site TCR excess was interpreted as type IV hypersensitivity infiltration.

This clonotype was detected only a few times. What it binds is unknown. Treatment given: skin biopsy from PPD injection site in Mantoux-positive individual. TCR cDNA received a 3' ligated oligonucleotide that carried a UMI. V and J are TRBV12-3 or TRBV12-4 and TRBJ1-3; no definite D call. This clonotype was sampled from an adult in good health. The sample in question was skin, obtained from a tuberculin skin test site. The CDR3 protein is CASGTYSGNTIYF. As DNA, the CDR3 is TGTGCCAGCGGCACGTACTCTGGAAACACCATATATTTT.